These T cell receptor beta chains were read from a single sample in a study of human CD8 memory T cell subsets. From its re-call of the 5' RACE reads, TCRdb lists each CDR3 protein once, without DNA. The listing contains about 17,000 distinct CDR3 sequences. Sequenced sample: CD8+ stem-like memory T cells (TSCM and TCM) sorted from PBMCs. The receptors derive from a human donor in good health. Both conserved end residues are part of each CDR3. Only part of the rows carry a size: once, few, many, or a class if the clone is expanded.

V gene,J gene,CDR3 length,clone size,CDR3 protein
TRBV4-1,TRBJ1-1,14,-,CASSQDRFNTEAFF
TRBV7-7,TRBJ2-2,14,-,CASSVGLAGGELFF
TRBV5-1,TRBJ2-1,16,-,CASINTGGSSYNEQFF
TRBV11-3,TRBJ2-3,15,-,CASSLDDSSRDTQYF
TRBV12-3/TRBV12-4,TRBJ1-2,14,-,CASRSRVPVFGYTF
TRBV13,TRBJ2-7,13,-,CASSGPTGREQYF
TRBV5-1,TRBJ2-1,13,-,CASGQSSYNEQFF
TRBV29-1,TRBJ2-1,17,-,CSVEDPGGRGKYNEQFF
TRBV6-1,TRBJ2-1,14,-,CASSELYRDNEQFF
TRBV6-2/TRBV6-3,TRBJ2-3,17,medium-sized,CASSYSSERTSTDTQYF
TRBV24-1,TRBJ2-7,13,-,CATSDYLGYEQYF
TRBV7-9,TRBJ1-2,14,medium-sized,CASSLVGTGSGYTF
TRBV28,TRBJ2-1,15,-,CASSASGSSYNEQFF
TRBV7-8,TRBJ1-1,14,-,CASSHGQGGTEAFF
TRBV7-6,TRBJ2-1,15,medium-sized,CASSLDGGSYNEQFF
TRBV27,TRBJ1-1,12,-,CASSRGGTEAFF
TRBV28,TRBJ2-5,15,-,CASSPGRREKETQYF
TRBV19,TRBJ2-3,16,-,CASSIGATRSTDTQYF
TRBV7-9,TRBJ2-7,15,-,CASSPGLAENYEQYF
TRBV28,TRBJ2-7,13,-,CASSLGEYYEQYF
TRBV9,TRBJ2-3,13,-,CASSSSREYTQYF
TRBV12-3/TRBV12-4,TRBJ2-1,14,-,CASSLLAGSDEQFF
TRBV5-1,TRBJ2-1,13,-,CASSLDRYNEQFF
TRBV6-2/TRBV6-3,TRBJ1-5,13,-,CASSLGPYQPQHF
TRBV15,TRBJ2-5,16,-,CATSAAGLGKSETQYF
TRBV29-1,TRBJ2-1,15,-,CSVEGGHSSGNEQFF
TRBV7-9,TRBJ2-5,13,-,CASSAPGEETQYF
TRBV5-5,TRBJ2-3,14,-,CASRDRGITDTQYF
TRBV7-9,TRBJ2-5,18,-,CASSLAGSGLAGQETQYF
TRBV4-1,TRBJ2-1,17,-,CASSQDPVRGTYNEQFF
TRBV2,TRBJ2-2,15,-,CASTRGLAGTGELFF
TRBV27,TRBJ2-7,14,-,CASRGPGGPGEQYF
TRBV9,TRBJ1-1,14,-,CASSVGPEGTEAFF